One and the same sample provided the 5 T cell receptor beta chains below, sequenced in a study of response to subunit inactivated influenza vaccine. TCRdb called the RT-PCR reads again in MiXCR, with one record for every CDR3 protein. Among around 710,000 distinct CDR3 sequences listed, approximately 14% were seen once. The sequenced sample was PBMCs from blood, obtained approximately 15 days before vaccination. The receptors stem from a man in his forties or fifties who received an inactivated influenza vaccine.

This clonotype occurred a few times. The V call is TRBV29-1, the J call TRBJ1-2; 9 bases are shared with TRBD1. CDR3 length: 13 amino acids. Germline V lookup: CDR1 SQVTM, CDR2 ANQGSEA. CDR3 DNA: TGCAGTGTACAGGGGGCTGGGTACTATGGCTACACCTTC. Its translation: CSVQGAGYYGYTF.

This clonotype has only a few counts. The chain links TRBV28 to TRBJ2-1; the D gene is possibly TRBD2 (5 bases). Trimming cost V 6 bases and J 9 bases, with 27 bases left between them. The CDR3 loop spans 17 amino acids. Germline V gene lookup returns CDR1 MDHEN and CDR2 SYDVKM. The CDR3 DNA reads as TGTGCCAGCAGCTACCCCCGAACGGAGTTTCTAGGAGGTGAGCAGTTCTTC. It encodes CASSYPRTEFLGGEQFF.

This clonotype was recorded at least ten times. The V and J genes are TRBV10-3 and TRBJ2-3; 9 nucleotides align to TRBD1. The germline V gene encodes CDR1 ENHRY and CDR2 SYGVKD. The V segment lost 6 bases and the J segment 2 bases; nucleotides outside the gene matches: 9. The CDR3 is 16 residues long. CDR3 bases: TGTGCCATCAGCCTCCGGACAGGGGAACCCACAGATACGCAGTATTTT. Its translation: CAISLRTGEPTDTQYF.

This clonotype was observed a handful of times. The rearrangement links TRBV6-5 to TRBJ2-2; 8 bases match TRBD2. Germline CDR1 MNHEY, CDR2 SVGAGI. The CDR3 runs to 16 residues. J lost 1 base, V lost 4 bases, and 5 bases had no gene match. This CDR3 is CASSFDGRGNTGELFF. For the CDR3, the DNA is TGTGCCAGCAGTTTCGACGGGAGGGGGAACACCGGGGAGCTGTTTTTT.

The chain couples TRBV21-1 to TRBJ2-1. TRBV21-1 is annotated as a pseudogene. This CDR3 is built from 14 residues. This chain's CDR3 is CASSKDRSYNEQFF. DNA for the CDR3: TGTGCCAGCAGCAAAGACCGGTCCTACAATGAGCAGTTCTTC.